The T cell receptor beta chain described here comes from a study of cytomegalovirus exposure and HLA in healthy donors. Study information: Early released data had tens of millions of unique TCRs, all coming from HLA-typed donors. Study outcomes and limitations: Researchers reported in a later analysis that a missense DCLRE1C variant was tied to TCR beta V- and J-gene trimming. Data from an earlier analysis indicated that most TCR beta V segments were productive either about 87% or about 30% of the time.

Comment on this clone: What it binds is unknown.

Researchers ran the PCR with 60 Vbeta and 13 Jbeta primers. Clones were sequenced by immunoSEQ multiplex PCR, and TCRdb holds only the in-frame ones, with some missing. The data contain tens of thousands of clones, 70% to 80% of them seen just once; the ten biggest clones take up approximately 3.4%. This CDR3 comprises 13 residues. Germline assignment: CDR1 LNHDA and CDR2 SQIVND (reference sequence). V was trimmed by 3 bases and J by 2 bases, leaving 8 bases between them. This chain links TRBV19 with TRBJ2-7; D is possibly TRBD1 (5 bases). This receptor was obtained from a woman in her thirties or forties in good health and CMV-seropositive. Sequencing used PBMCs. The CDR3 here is CASSMTEAYEQYF. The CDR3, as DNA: TGTGCCAGTAGTATGACAGAAGCCTACGAGCAGTACTTC.